The 5 T cell receptor beta chains given below trace back to one sample, sequenced in a study of T cell repertoires in cytomegalovirus infection. TCRdb used MiXCR to reprocess the reads, holding one entry per CDR3 protein. This table has fewer than 250,000 distinct CDR3 sequences, 22% appearing once. Specimen: CD8+ T cells from PBMCs. These receptor sequences come from a human donor in good health (CMV status not recorded). Some clones in this sample may be carry-over from other donors' samples.

This clonotype appeared a few times. The chain carries TRBV19 and TRBJ2-2, with D tentatively TRBD1 (6 bases). Trimming took off 5 bases at V and 2 bases at J, with 18 bases between the two ends. The germline CDR1 and CDR2 sequences are LNHDA and SQIVND (reference sequence). CDR3 length equals 17 residues. Here the CDR3 DNA reads TGTGCCAGTAGTTTGCTCTCCGGGACATATAACACCGGGGAGCTGTTTTTT. This gives the protein CASSLLSGTYNTGELFF.

This sequence joins TRBV30 and TRBJ2-1; weak D call: TRBD1 (6 bases). The ends were cut back, 4 bases at V and 8 bases at J, with 27 bases in the middle. The CDR3 extends over 17 amino acids. The V gene's germline CDR1 is GTSNPN and CDR2 SVGIG (reference sequence). CDR3 sequence reads: CAWKGGHGTGTRDEQFF. The CDR3 DNA sequence: TGTGCCTGGAAAGGGGGACACGGGACGGGCACACGGGATGAGCAGTTCTTC. Full variable domain (rest looked up from reference TRBV30 and TRBJ2-1): SQTIHQWPATLVQPVGSPLSLECTVEGTSNPNLYWYRQAAGRGLQLLFYSVGIGQISSEVPQNLSASRPQDRQFILSSKKLLLSDSGFYLCAWKGGHGTGTRDEQFFGPGTRLTVL.

This clonotype has a count of ten or more. V and J are TRBV28 and TRBJ2-3; perhaps TRBD2 as D (5 bases). The germline CDR1 and CDR2 sequences are MDHEN and SYDVKM. CDR3 length: 14 amino acids. V lost 2 bases to trimming and J lost 6 bases, with 12 bases between them. CDR3 region: CASSLLPGLDTQYF. For the CDR3, the DNA is TGTGCCAGCAGTTTACTGCCGGGATTGGATACGCAGTATTTT.

This chain joins TRBV7-9 and TRBJ2-5; 7 bases line up with TRBD1. Germline-derived CDR1 and CDR2 are SEHNR and FQNEAQ (reference sequence). Losses at the gene ends were 5 bases for V and 2 bases for J; bases not matched to a gene: 5. This CDR3 has 14 residues. The chain's CDR3 is CASSRTDRQETQYF. For the CDR3, the DNA is TGTGCCAGCAGCCGAACGGACAGGCAAGAGACCCAGTACTTC.

The count of this clonotype is one. The chain joins TRBV10-3 to TRBJ1-6, with 9 positions matching TRBD1. This CDR3 contains 15 residues. J gave up 7 bases and V 10 bases, and 11 bases lay outside the gene matches. From germline, CDR1 is ENHRY and CDR2 SYGVKD. The CDR3 DNA sequence: TGTGCCAATTCCCGGGACAGGGAAGAAAATTCACCCCTCCACTTT. It translates to CANSRDREENSPLHF.